Below, one T cell receptor (beta chain) is given with its context. Its cognate antigen is unknown. J was trimmed by 2 bases and V by 5 bases; bases with no gene match: 11. Germline V gene lookup returns CDR1 GTSNPN and CDR2 SVGIG (reference sequence). The CDR3 is 16 residues long. Together with a sample-barcoded 5' primer, a J-beta primer mix was included in a second PCR lasting roughly 7 to 11 cycles. Researchers report that a template-switch adaptor with 12 random nucleotides tagged each cDNA molecule. TCRdb reanalysed the 5' RACE reads using MiXCR and keeps one entry per CDR3 protein. The sample has around 2 million distinct CDR3 sequences, about two fifths seen once. This record comes from a study of blood T cells in healthy people across ages. The overall study: Template switching caught about one barcoded beta molecule for each two T cells.

Study-wide results and caveats: Getting older went along with TCR beta diversity per million T cells dropping roughly linearly.

The specimen was blood. This TCR was sampled from a human donor in good health. The chain uses TRBV30 and TRBJ1-5; 8 bases fit TRBD1. The CDR3 nucleotides are TGTGCCTGGCGCGGCCAGGGGGCGCGGGGCAATCAGCCCCAGCATTTT. Amino acids: CAWRGQGARGNQPQHF.